The clone carrying this T cell receptor beta chain was picked up many times. Germline lookup yields CDR1 SGHTA and CDR2 FQGNSA. The CDR3 is made up of 17 amino acids. The ends were cut back, 5 bases at V and 0 bases at J, with 17 bases in the middle. The sample originates from a study of T-cell reconstitution after alpha-beta-depleted transplantation in children. During its preparation, the TCRbeta library received unique molecular identifiers. TCRdb reprocessed the PCR reads via MiXCR and lists one record per CDR3 protein. The sample lists some 190,000 distinct CDR3 sequences, approximately 10% occurring once.

The sequencing used PBMCs, collected before TCRalphabeta/CD19-depleted stem cell transplant. The chain employs TRBV7-2 and TRBJ2-4; D is uncertain. The clonotype originates from a boy between 2 and 10 years old with acute myeloid leukemia, due to receive a stem cell transplant. CDR3 residues: CASSPNEGNLAKNIQYF. The CDR3 coding sequence is TGTGCCAGCAGCCCCAATGAAGGGAATCTAGCCAAAAACATTCAGTACTTC.